The 11 T cell receptor beta chains listed next were all sequenced from one sample in a study of T cell responses to AZD1222 COVID-19 vaccine. TCRdb's table, derived via immunoSEQ multiplex PCR, lists solely in-frame clones and lacks some. This table holds 140,000 or so clones, around 90% found once. The material was peripheral blood, obtained 28 days after the second AZD1222 dose. These receptors were obtained from an adult who received the AZD1222 COVID-19 vaccine.

The CDR3 loop reads CASSQVGIVEQFF. The CDR3, as DNA: TGTGCCAGCAGCCAGGTCGGGATAGTTGAGCAGTTCTTC. The chain combines TRBV3-1 (or the pseudogene TRBV3-2) with TRBJ2-1; tentative D call: TRBD2 (5 bases). CDR3 length: 13 residues. Germline V gene lookup returns CDR1 LGHDT and CDR2 YNNKEL (reference sequence). Trimming removed 3 bases at V and 9 bases at J, with 12 bases between.

This clone was counted only a few times. This rearrangement joins TRBV6-5 to TRBJ1-3; D is unclear. The CDR3 consists of 14 residues. The V and J ends lost 6 bases and 1 base respectively, with 10 bases between them. Germline CDR1 MNHEY, CDR2 SVGAGI. CDR3 coding DNA: TGTGCCAGCAGCCCCCCTGGATCTGGAAACACCATATATTTT. It is translated as CASSPPGSGNTIYF.

The genes are TRBV2 and TRBJ2-5; D is ambiguous. This CDR3 has 13 amino acids. Germline V gene data show CDR1 as SNHLY and CDR2 as FYNNEI. Trimming cost V 3 bases and J 5 bases, with 10 bases left between them. The CDR3 spells CASSESRWETQYF. CDR3 in DNA: TGTGCCAGCAGTGAGAGCAGGTGGGAGACCCAGTACTTC.

The chain carries TRBV5-1 and TRBJ1-2; 7 nucleotides agree with TRBD1. The V and J ends lost 0 bases and 8 bases, in that order; junction bases with no gene match: 13. Germline CDR1 reads SGHRS; CDR2 reads YFSETQ. The CDR3 loop spans 16 amino acids. This chain's CDR3 is CASSLASLGDSGGYTF. The DNA for the CDR3 is TGCGCCAGCAGCTTGGCCTCCTTGGGGGACAGTGGAGGCTACACCTTC.

This chain uses TRBV5-6 with TRBJ2-2; a weak D match, TRBD1 (5 bases). Deletions cut 5 bases from V and 1 base from J, with 12 bases between. Germline loops: CDR1 SGHDT, CDR2 YYEEEE. The CDR3 has 15 amino acids. Here the CDR3 DNA reads TGTGCCAGCAGTCTAGACAGAGAGAACACCGGGGAGCTGTTTTTT. Amino acids: CASSLDRENTGELFF.

The V and J genes are TRBV6-5 and TRBJ2-1; D is unclear. The germline gives CDR1 MNHEY, CDR2 SVGAGI. The V gene lost 4 bases and the J gene lost 12 bases, with 13 bases spanning the gap. The CDR3 consists of 12 residues. CDR3 protein: CASSSQRRAQFF. CDR3 sequence (DNA): TGTGCCAGCAGTTCCCAACGGCGAGCGCAGTTCTTC.

This clone was seen more than once but under ten times. The chain links TRBV5-1 to TRBJ1-1, with D perhaps matching TRBD1 (6 bases). V lost 0 bases and J lost 2, with 11 bases in between. This CDR3 comprises 15 residues. Germline CDR1 and CDR2: SGHRS and YFSETQ. The CDR3 DNA follows: TGCGCCAGCAGCTTGGGCCAACAGGGAAACACTGAAGCTTTCTTT. Protein sequence: CASSLGQQGNTEAFF.

The rearrangement joins TRBV7-3 to TRBJ1-2, with D perhaps matching TRBD1 (6 bases). The germline CDR1 and CDR2 sequences are SGHTA and FQGTGA. CDR3 length: 15 residues. V was trimmed by 5 bases and J by 4 bases, leaving 17 bases between them. The CDR3, as DNA: TGTGCCAGCAGCCCCTCGCTCGGGGGCCCCTATGGCTACACCTTC. Its translation: CASSPSLGGPYGYTF.

V usage is TRBV2 and J usage is TRBJ2-7, with D tentatively TRBD1 (5 bases). V was pared by 3 bases and J by 4 bases, with 13 bases between. Per the germline V gene, CDR1 is SNHLY and CDR2 is FYNNEI. CDR3 length: 14 amino acids. Here the CDR3 reads CASSETELIYEQYF. The DNA for the CDR3 is TGTGCCAGCAGTGAGACAGAGCTGATATACGAGCAGTACTTC.

This rearrangement joins TRBV11-2 to TRBJ1-2; unclear D gene. Germline V CDR1 and CDR2: SGHAT, FQNNGV. CDR3 length: 15 residues. V lost 5 bases, J lost 7 bases, and 20 bases lay in between. The chain's CDR3 is CASSPQGRKEVGYTF. In DNA form, the CDR3 reads TGTGCCAGCAGCCCCCAAGGCCGAAAAGAGGTTGGCTACACCTTC.

The chain carries TRBV10-1 and TRBJ1-1; D gene ambiguous. V shed 5 bases and J shed 0 bases, with 19 bases lying between them. The CDR3 runs to 17 residues. CDR1 is WNHNN, CDR2 SYGVQD, per germline (reference sequence). CDR3 coding DNA: TGCGCCAGCAGTCCCGGATCACTCCTCCTCATGAACACTGAAGCTTTCTTT. It is translated as CASSPGSLLLMNTEAFF.